This entry features one T cell receptor (beta chain) sequence. The sample belongs to a study of blood T cell repertoires in COVID-19. TCRdb keeps only in-frame clones here, not all; method: immunoSEQ multiplex PCR. The sample records about 130,000 clones, around four fifths being singletons. The clonotype comes from a man aged 55-75 years with acute or convalescent COVID-19. The specimen sequenced was peripheral blood.

CDR3 residues: CASRERGSSYNEQFF. In DNA, the CDR3 is TGTGCCAGCAGGGAACGGGGGAGCTCCTACAATGAGCAGTTCTTC. The gene calls are TRBV7-2 and TRBJ2-1, with a tentative D call TRBD2 (6 bases). V was cut by 6 bases and J by 0 bases, with 12 bases left in between. This CDR3 region has 15 residues. Germline V gene sequence: CDR1 SGHTA, CDR2 FQGNSA.